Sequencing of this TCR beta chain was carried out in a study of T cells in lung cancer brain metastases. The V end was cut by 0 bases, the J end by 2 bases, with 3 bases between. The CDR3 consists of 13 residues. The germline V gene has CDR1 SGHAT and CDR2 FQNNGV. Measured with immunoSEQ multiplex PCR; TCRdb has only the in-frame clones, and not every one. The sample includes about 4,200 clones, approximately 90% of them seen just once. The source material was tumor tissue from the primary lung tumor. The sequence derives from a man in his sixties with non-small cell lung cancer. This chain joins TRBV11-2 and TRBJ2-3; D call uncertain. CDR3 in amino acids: CASSLEYTDTQYF. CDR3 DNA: TGTGCCAGCAGCTTAGAGTACACAGATACGCAGTATTTT.